These 4 T cell receptor beta chains originate from one sample sequenced in a study of type 1 and type 2 diabetes patients. PCR was run on genomic DNA. A primer set of 30 forward and 13 reverse primers amplified the CDR3. TCRdb called the multiplex PCR reads again in MiXCR, with one record for every CDR3 protein. Here the sample spans approximately 260,000 distinct CDR3 sequences, roughly 44% being singletons. Sequencing used peripheral blood mononuclear cells (PBMCs). These receptors all come from a man aged 18-30 years with type 2 diabetes.

This rearrangement joins TRBV2 to TRBJ2-7; maybe TRBD1 (5 bases). The germline V gene has CDR1 SNHLY and CDR2 FYNNEI. Between the trimmed V and J ends, which lost 6 bases and 3 bases, there was a span of 12 bases. The CDR3 is 13 amino acids. As DNA, the CDR3 is TGTGCCAGCAGCTCCCCAGGGTACTACGAGCAGTACTTC. This codes for CASSSPGYYEQYF.

This clonotype showed up just once. DNA for the CDR3: TGTGCCAGTAGTGAGGACTACAATGAGCAGTTCTTC. Protein sequence: CASSEDYNEQFF. This chain joins TRBV19 and TRBJ2-5; D call uncertain. The DNA matches TRBJ2-1 better at its end, which makes the J call doubtful. This CDR3 spans 12 amino acids. Germline V CDR1 and CDR2: LNHDA, SQIVND (reference sequence).

The V call is TRBV4-2, the J call TRBJ2-2; 7 nucleotides line up with TRBD2. Losses at the gene ends were 1 base for V and 5 bases for J; bases not matched to a gene: 7. The CDR3 has 16 residues. CDR1 is LGHNA, CDR2 YNFKEQ, per germline. For the CDR3, the DNA is TGTGCCAGCAGCCAAGGGGTCGGTAGCGGGACCGGGGAGCTGTTTTTT. Its translation is CASSQGVGSGTGELFF.

The rearrangement joins TRBV7-2 to TRBJ1-6; D call uncertain. This CDR3 is 15 amino acids long. Per germline, CDR1 SGHTA and CDR2 FQGNSA. Trimming took off 1 base at V and 4 bases at J, with 8 bases between the two ends. The CDR3 nucleotides are TGTGCCAGCAGCTTAGGGGGTGGGTATAATTCACCCCTCCACTTT. Protein sequence: CASSLGGGYNSPLHF. Full variable domain (remainder filled in from reference TRBV7-2 and TRBJ1-6): GAGVSQSPSNKVTEKGKDVELRCDPISGHTALYWYRQSLGQGLEFLIYFQGNSAPDKSGLPSDRFSAERTGGSVSTLTIQRTQQEDSAVYLCASSLGGGYNSPLHFGNGTRLTVT.